These T cell receptor beta chains were read from a single sample in a study of patients and donors after allogeneic stem cell transplantation. TCRdb reprocessed the RT-PCR reads with MiXCR, giving one entry per CDR3 protein. The repertoire includes 390,000 or so distinct CDR3 sequences, 16% of them detected once, and 7% to 7.5% sits in the top ten. The specimen was blood, either unsorted or a sorted T cell fraction (not recorded which). All receptors derive from a human donor who was either an allogeneic HSCT recipient or a stem cell or donor lymphocyte infusion donor (not recorded which). It is not recorded whose cells these are; they may come from a transplant donor. Both conserved end residues are part of each CDR3. Each record gives: J gene, clone size, V gene, D gene, CDR3 DNA, CDR3 protein. D genes are given only for firm matches. Rows may omit the clone size; those that give it use once, few, many or a size class.

J gene: TRBJ2-1
clone size: few
V gene: TRBV7-9
D gene: TRBD1
CDR3 DNA: TGTGCCAGCAGCTTAGTGACAGGGCTCTACAATGAGCAGTTCTTC
CDR3 protein: CASSLVTGLYNEQFF

J gene: TRBJ1-6
clone size: few
V gene: TRBV25-1
D gene: NA
CDR3 DNA: TGTGCCAGCAGTGAACCAGACAGAACTAATTCACCCCTCCACTTT
CDR3 protein: CASSEPDRTNSPLHF

J gene: TRBJ1-5
clone size: few
V gene: TRBV2
D gene: NA
CDR3 DNA: TGTGCCAGCACCCCATCTCGAGATACTCAGCCCCAGCATTTT
CDR3 protein: CASTPSRDTQPQHF

J gene: TRBJ2-1
clone size: few
V gene: TRBV29-1
D gene: TRBD2
CDR3 DNA: TGCAGCGTTACAGGGCTAGCGGGGGCTCTGGGGGATGAGCAGTTCTTC
CDR3 protein: CSVTGLAGALGDEQFF

J gene: TRBJ1-6
clone size: few
V gene: TRBV6-1
D gene: NA
CDR3 DNA: TGTGCCAGCAGCCCCCAGGGAACCTATAATTCACCCCTCCACTTT
CDR3 protein: CASSPQGTYNSPLHF

J gene: TRBJ1-2
clone size: few
V gene: TRBV20-1
D gene: TRBD1
CDR3 DNA: TGCAGTGCTAGCTCCGGGAGGCAGGGGGCTGGCTACACCTTC
CDR3 protein: CSASSGRQGAGYTF

J gene: TRBJ2-6
clone size: few
V gene: TRBV25-1
D gene: NA
CDR3 DNA: TGTGCCACCCGGCGGAGGGCCTCTGGGGCCAACGTCCTGACTTTC
CDR3 protein: CATRRRASGANVLTF

J gene: TRBJ2-7
clone size: many
V gene: TRBV5-1
D gene: TRBD1
CDR3 DNA: TGCGCCAGCAGCCGACAGGGTCTTGACGAGCAGTACTTC
CDR3 protein: CASSRQGLDEQYF

J gene: TRBJ1-1
clone size: NA
V gene: TRBV11-2
D gene: NA
CDR3 DNA: TGTGCCAGCAGCTTCCGAGGAAAAATGAACACTGAAGCTTTCTTT
CDR3 protein: CASSFRGKMNTEAFF

J gene: TRBJ2-1
clone size: NA
V gene: TRBV20-1
D gene: TRBD2
CDR3 DNA: TGCAGTGCTAGAATTAGCGGGGGGGCCGCCTACAATGAGCAGTTCTTC
CDR3 protein: CSARISGGAAYNEQFF

J gene: TRBJ2-7
clone size: NA
V gene: TRBV7-2
D gene: NA
CDR3 DNA: TGTGCCAGCAGCTTAAGGGCAGGGGACCCCTACGAGCAGTACTTC
CDR3 protein: CASSLRAGDPYEQYF

J gene: TRBJ1-1
clone size: few
V gene: TRBV5-1
D gene: NA
CDR3 DNA: TGCGCCAGCAGCTCCCCTCAGGGGAACACTGAAGCTTTCTTT
CDR3 protein: CASSSPQGNTEAFF

J gene: TRBJ2-3
clone size: few
V gene: TRBV20-1
D gene: NA
CDR3 DNA: TGCAGTGCTGGCCGGCCCCCAGATACGCAGTATTTT
CDR3 protein: CSAGRPPDTQYF

J gene: TRBJ1-2
clone size: NA
V gene: TRBV7-2
D gene: TRBD1
CDR3 DNA: TGTGCCAGCAGCCAATACAGGGGGCGGTGGGCCTATGGCTACACCTTC
CDR3 protein: CASSQYRGRWAYGYTF

J gene: TRBJ2-1
clone size: many
V gene: TRBV12-3/TRBV12-4
D gene: NA
CDR3 DNA: TGTGCCAGCAGTGTTCAGGGTTACAATGAGCAGTTCTTC
CDR3 protein: CASSVQGYNEQFF

J gene: TRBJ2-2
clone size: NA
V gene: TRBV25-1
D gene: NA
CDR3 DNA: TGTGCCAGCAGCCTCCGGTCGGCGGAGCTGTTTTTT
CDR3 protein: CASSLRSAELFF

J gene: TRBJ2-7
clone size: NA
V gene: TRBV4-1
D gene: TRBD2
CDR3 DNA: TGCGCCAGCAGCCAAGAGCCAGGACTAGCGGGGTACGAGCAGTACTTC
CDR3 protein: CASSQEPGLAGYEQYF

J gene: TRBJ2-3
clone size: NA
V gene: TRBV15
D gene: NA
CDR3 DNA: TGTGCCACCAGCAGAGAGGAGAAAACTAGCTGGGCAGATACGCAGTATTTT
CDR3 protein: CATSREEKTSWADTQYF

J gene: TRBJ1-2
clone size: NA
V gene: TRBV7-2
D gene: NA
CDR3 DNA: TGTGCCAGCAGTAACTCACTTGGCTACACCTTC
CDR3 protein: CASSNSLGYTF

J gene: TRBJ2-1
clone size: NA
V gene: TRBV7-9
D gene: TRBD1
CDR3 DNA: TGTGCCAGCAGCTTGACCGGGACAGGATACAATAAGCAGTTCTTC
CDR3 protein: CASSLTGTGYNKQFF

J gene: TRBJ2-7
clone size: NA
V gene: TRBV20-1
D gene: NA
CDR3 DNA: TGCAGTGCTAGAAACGCTAGCTCCTACGAGCAGTACTTC
CDR3 protein: CSARNASSYEQYF

J gene: TRBJ2-2
clone size: NA
V gene: TRBV12-3/TRBV12-4
D gene: TRBD2
CDR3 DNA: TGTGCCAGCAGTTCCTTCCTGGGACTAGCGGGAGGTAACACCGGGGAGCTGTTTTTT
CDR3 protein: CASSSFLGLAGGNTGELFF